A selection of T cell receptor beta chains follows, all from one sample in a study of Ad26.COV2.S vaccination and SARS-CoV-2 variants. TCRdb's table, derived via immunoSEQ multiplex PCR, lists solely in-frame clones and lacks some. Here the sample spans about 400,000 clones, 89% being singletons. The sample consisted of peripheral blood, taken in a trial of Ad26.COV2.S vaccine versus placebo. The receptors were sampled from a person aged 18 to 59 who received the Ad26.COV2.S COVID-19 vaccine or a placebo. Each CDR3 is given with its conserved first and last residue. The D gene is left open where the match is weak. A clone size is listed for some rows: how often the clone was seen (once, few, many), or a class if it is expanded.

>TRBV13|TRBJ2-3|once|.
CASSLGTGNTQYF
TGTGCCAGCAGCTTAGGGACAGGAAATACGCAGTATTTT
>TRBV5-1|TRBJ2-2|.|TRBD2
CASSSGLAGGANTGELFF
TGCGCCAGCAGCTCGGGACTAGCGGGAGGGGCGAACACCGGGGAGCTGTTTTTT
>TRBV3-1/TRBV3-2|TRBJ2-1|.|TRBD2
CASSLRTSGRNEQFF
TGTGCCAGCAGCCTCAGGACTAGCGGGCGCAATGAGCAGTTCTTC
>TRBV9|TRBJ2-2|.|TRBD2
CASSVGIAGEGGELFF
TGTGCCAGCAGCGTGGGAATAGCGGGAGAGGGCGGGGAGCTGTTTTTT
>TRBV5-8|TRBJ2-2|.|.
CASSTPLDRLNTGELFF
TGTGCCAGCAGCACGCCTCTTGACAGGCTGAACACCGGGGAGCTGTTTTTT
>TRBV9|TRBJ2-3|.|.
CASSVADTQYF
TGTGCCAGCAGCGTTGCCGATACGCAGTATTTT
>TRBV2|TRBJ2-7|.|.
CASSERGARYEQYF
TGTGCCAGCAGTGAGAGGGGGGCAAGGTACGAGCAGTACTTC
>TRBV14|TRBJ2-2|.|.
CASSQEDFGELFF
TGTGCCAGCAGCCAAGAGGACTTCGGGGAGCTGTTTTTT
>TRBV9|TRBJ2-3|once|TRBD1
CASEGQSPWGTDTQYF
TGTGCCAGCGAGGGACAGTCTCCCTGGGGCACAGATACGCAGTATTTT
>TRBV27|TRBJ2-1|.|.
CASSPGSGNYEQFF
TGTGCCAGCAGCCCAGGGTCAGGCAACTATGAGCAGTTCTTC
>TRBV5-1|TRBJ2-1|once|TRBD2
CASSLGLAGGNEQFF
TGCGCCAGCAGCTTGGGGCTAGCGGGAGGAAATGAGCAGTTCTTC
>TRBV13|TRBJ2-7|.|.
CASSLRGGFYEQYF
TGTGCCAGCAGCTTACGTGGGGGTTTCTACGAGCAGTACTTC